Listed below are T cell receptor beta chains from one sample, sequenced in a study of cytomegalovirus exposure and HLA in healthy donors. The data were produced by immunoSEQ multiplex PCR, yet TCRdb's version contains in-frame clones alone and is incomplete. The repertoire has some 90,000 clones, around four fifths of them found once; the top ten carry about 4.5%. The sequencing input was PBMCs. The receptors originated from a male donor in good health and CMV-seropositive. Each CDR3 is given with its conserved first and last residue. A D gene is named only where the DNA matches it firmly. Size is omitted from some rows. Given values are once, few, many or a class for expanded clones.

j_gene	d_gene	v_gene	abundance	CDR3aa	CDR3nt
TRBJ2-7	-	TRBV5-1	-	CASSLEGDYEQYF	TGCGCCAGCAGCTTGGAAGGAGACTACGAGCAGTACTTC
TRBJ1-1	TRBD1	TRBV27	-	CASRWDRGREGTEAFF	TGTGCCAGCAGGTGGGACAGGGGGCGCGAGGGCACTGAAGCTTTCTTT
TRBJ1-5	TRBD1	TRBV19	-	CASSRTGAFQPQHF	TGTGCCAGTAGCCGGACAGGGGCCTTTCAGCCCCAGCATTTT
TRBJ2-1	TRBD2	TRBV15	few	CATSRVGTSNIFGREQFF	TGTGCCACCAGCAGAGTGGGGACTAGCAATATTTTTGGCCGGGAGCAGTTCTTC
TRBJ1-1	TRBD1	TRBV30	-	CAWNRGTEAFF	TGTGCCTGGAACAGGGGAACTGAAGCTTTCTTT
TRBJ2-7	-	TRBV6-1	-	CASSDSYYEQYF	TGTGCCAGCAGTGATAGCTACTACGAGCAGTACTTC
TRBJ2-1	TRBD2	TRBV2	-	CASRGGRNEQFF	TGTGCCAGCAGGGGAGGGAGGAATGAGCAGTTCTTC
TRBJ1-4	-	TRBV5-1	-	CASSPDRRDEKLFF	TGCGCCAGCAGCCCAGACAGGCGGGATGAAAAACTGTTTTTT
TRBJ2-7	-	TRBV21-1	-	CASSKVSGPYEQYF	TGTGCCAGCAGCAAAGTTAGCGGCCCCTACGAGCAGTACTTC
TRBJ2-6	-	TRBV6-1	few	CASSSATRANVLTF	TGTGCCAGCAGTTCCGCGACTCGGGCCAACGTCCTGACTTTC
TRBJ2-7	-	TRBV11-2	-	CASSLDLYEQYF	TGTGCCAGCAGCTTAGATCTCTACGAGCAGTACTTC
TRBJ1-5	TRBD1	TRBV11-2	-	CASSSDRGRQPQHF	TGTGCCAGCAGCTCGGACAGGGGGAGGCAGCCCCAGCATTTT
TRBJ2-7	-	TRBV7-8	-	CASSIPGYYEQYF	TGTGCCAGCAGCATTCCAGGTTACTACGAGCAGTACTTC
TRBJ2-5	-	TRBV5-1	-	CASSLVQAGMETQYF	TGCGCCAGCAGCCTGGTACAGGCAGGGATGGAGACCCAGTACTTC
TRBJ2-7	TRBD2	TRBV28	few	CASSLLPGGYYEQYF	TGTGCCAGCAGTTTACTCCCGGGGGGATACTACGAGCAGTACTTC
TRBJ2-3	-	TRBV5-4	-	CASSSGSNTDTQYF	TGTGCCAGCAGCTCGGGGAGTAACACAGATACGCAGTATTTT
TRBJ2-5	TRBD2	TRBV6-1	-	CASSVRLAGTQYF	TGTGCCAGCAGTGTAAGACTAGCGGGAACCCAGTACTTC
TRBJ2-2	TRBD1	TRBV25-1	-	CASSEYQGAGELFF	TGTGCCAGCAGTGAATACCAGGGGGCGGGGGAGCTGTTTTTT
TRBJ1-4	TRBD1	TRBV18	-	CASSLFSGTVGATNEKLFF	TGTGCCAGCTCACTCTTTTCCGGGACAGTCGGGGCAACTAATGAAAAACTGTTTTTT
TRBJ2-7	TRBD1	TRBV23-1	-	CASSRLAFDRGHYEQYF	TGCGCCAGCAGTCGCTTAGCCTTCGACAGGGGGCACTACGAGCAGTACTTC
TRBJ1-1	-	TRBV28	few	CASGRALTEAFF	TGTGCCAGCGGGCGCGCACTGACTGAAGCTTTCTTT
TRBJ1-5	-	TRBV27	-	CASSYRDSNQPQHF	TGTGCCAGCAGTTATCGGGATAGCAATCAGCCCCAGCATTTT
TRBJ2-7	TRBD2	TRBV7-9	-	CASTQGLADTYEQYF	TGTGCCAGCACCCAGGGACTAGCGGACACCTACGAGCAGTACTTC
TRBJ2-3	-	TRBV6-5	-	CASSYTPSTTDTQYF	TGTGCCAGCAGTTACACCCCCTCTACCACAGATACGCAGTATTTT
TRBJ2-6	-	TRBV5-1	few	CASSEAPLPGRGANVLTF	TGCGCCAGCAGCGAGGCCCCCCTACCGGGGAGGGGGGCCAACGTCCTGACTTTC
TRBJ2-1	-	TRBV7-3	few	CASSLTTSNEQFF	TGTGCCAGCAGCTTAACGACTAGCAATGAGCAGTTCTTC
TRBJ1-4	-	TRBV19	-	CASSMRPREGKLFF	TGTGCCAGTAGTATGAGGCCCAGGGAGGGAAAACTGTTTTTT
TRBJ1-1	-	TRBV6-5	-	CASSPPFGGATEAFF	TGTGCCAGCAGCCCGCCATTCGGGGGGGCCACTGAAGCTTTCTTT
TRBJ2-7	-	TRBV30	-	CAWSVGGSYEQYF	TGTGCCTGGAGTGTTGGAGGGTCCTACGAGCAGTACTTC
TRBJ1-4	-	TRBV6-1	-	CASSADRTYEKLFF	TGTGCCAGCAGCGCCGACAGAACCTATGAAAAACTGTTTTTT
TRBJ1-3	-	TRBV7-8	-	CASSLGSAGNGNTIYF	TGTGCCAGCAGCTTAGGTTCAGCCGGGAACGGAAACACCATATATTTT
TRBJ1-1	TRBD1	TRBV13	-	CASSLGQGRRNTEAFF	TGTGCCAGCAGTCTCGGACAGGGGCGGAGGAACACTGAAGCTTTCTTT
TRBJ2-3	TRBD2	TRBV6-6	-	CASRHPLAGGTDTQYF	TGTGCCAGCAGGCACCCACTAGCGGGCGGCACAGATACGCAGTATTTT
TRBJ1-6	-	TRBV11-2	-	CASSLEARRGRGPRNSPLHF	TGTGCCAGCAGCTTAGAGGCCCGCCGGGGCAGGGGACCGCGAAATTCACCCCTCCACTTT
TRBJ2-7	TRBD2	TRBV30	few	CAWSVGTSGGKAHEQYF	TGTGCCTGGAGTGTAGGGACTAGCGGGGGGAAAGCCCACGAGCAGTACTTC
TRBJ1-2	-	TRBV5-1	-	CASSPNSGDGYTF	TGCGCCAGCAGCCCCAACAGTGGCGATGGCTACACCTTC
TRBJ2-3	TRBD2	TRBV28	-	CASSTWRGTLDTQYF	TGTGCCAGCAGTACGTGGCGGGGGACTTTGGATACGCAGTATTTT
TRBJ1-1	-	TRBV6-5	-	CASSRTRTGSEAFF	TGTGCCAGCAGCCGAACAAGAACGGGGTCTGAAGCTTTCTTT